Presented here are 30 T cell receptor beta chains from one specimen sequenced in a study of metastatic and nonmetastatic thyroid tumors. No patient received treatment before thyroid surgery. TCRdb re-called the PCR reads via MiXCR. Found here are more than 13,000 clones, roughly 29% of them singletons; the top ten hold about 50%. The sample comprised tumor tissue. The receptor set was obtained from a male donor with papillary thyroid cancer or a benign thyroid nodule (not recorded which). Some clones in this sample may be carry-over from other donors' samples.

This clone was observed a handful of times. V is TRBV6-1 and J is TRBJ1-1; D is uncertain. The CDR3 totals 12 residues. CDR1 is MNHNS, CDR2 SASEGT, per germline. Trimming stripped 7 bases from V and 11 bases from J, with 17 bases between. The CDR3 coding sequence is TGTGCCAGCATCCCATACGGACGTCGGGCTTTCTTT. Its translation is CASIPYGRRAFF.

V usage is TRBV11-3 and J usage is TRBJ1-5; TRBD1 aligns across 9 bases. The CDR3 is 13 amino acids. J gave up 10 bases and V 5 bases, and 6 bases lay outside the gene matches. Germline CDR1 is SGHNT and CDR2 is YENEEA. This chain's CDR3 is CASSLDRGHPQHF. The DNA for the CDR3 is TGTGCCAGCAGCCTGGACAGGGGTCATCCCCAGCATTTT. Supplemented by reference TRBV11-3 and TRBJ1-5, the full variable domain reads EAGVVQSPRYKIIEKKQPVAFWCNPISGHNTLYWYLQNLGQGPELLIRYENEEAVDDSQLPKDRFSAERLKGVDSTLKIQPAELGDSAVYLCASSLDRGHPQHFGDGTRLSIL.

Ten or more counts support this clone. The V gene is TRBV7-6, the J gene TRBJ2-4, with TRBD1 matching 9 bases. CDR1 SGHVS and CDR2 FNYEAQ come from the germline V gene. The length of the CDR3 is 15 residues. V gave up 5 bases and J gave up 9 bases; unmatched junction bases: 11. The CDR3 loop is CASSPGQGTMGIQYF. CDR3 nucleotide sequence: TGTGCCAGCAGCCCAGGACAGGGGACGATGGGCATTCAGTACTTC.

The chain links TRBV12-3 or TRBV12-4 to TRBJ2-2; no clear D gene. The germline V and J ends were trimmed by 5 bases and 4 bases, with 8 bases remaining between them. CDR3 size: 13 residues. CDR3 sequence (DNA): TGTGCCAGCAGTAAGCGTGCCACCGGGGAGCTGTTTTTT. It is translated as CASSKRATGELFF.

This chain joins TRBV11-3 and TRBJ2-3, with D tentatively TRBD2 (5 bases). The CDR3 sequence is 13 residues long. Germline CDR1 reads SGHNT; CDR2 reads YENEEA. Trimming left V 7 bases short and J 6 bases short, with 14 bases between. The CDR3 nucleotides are TGTGCCAGCAAGCTAGCCGTAGACGATACGCAGTATTTT. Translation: CASKLAVDDTQYF.

The CDR3 region has the DNA TGTGCTAGTGGTTTGGTCCTTGGGAATCCAACCGTGAACACTGAAGCTTTCTTT. Its protein is CASGLVLGNPTVNTEAFF. The chain couples TRBV12-5 to TRBJ1-1; no clear D gene. CDR1 and CDR2 (germline): LGHNT, FRNRAP. This CDR3 is built from 18 residues. Trimming cost V 0 bases and J 0 bases, with 17 bases left between them.

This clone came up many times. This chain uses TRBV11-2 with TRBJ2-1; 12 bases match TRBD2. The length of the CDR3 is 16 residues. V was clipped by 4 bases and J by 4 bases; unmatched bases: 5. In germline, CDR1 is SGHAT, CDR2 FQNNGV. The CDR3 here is CASSSPLAGGYNEQFF. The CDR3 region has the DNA TGTGCCAGCAGCTCCCCGCTAGCGGGGGGGTACAATGAGCAGTTCTTC.

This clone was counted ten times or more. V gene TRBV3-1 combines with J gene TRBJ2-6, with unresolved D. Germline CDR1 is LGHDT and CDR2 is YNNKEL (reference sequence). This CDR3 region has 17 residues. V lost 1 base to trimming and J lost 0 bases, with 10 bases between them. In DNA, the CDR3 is TGTGCCAGCAGCCAAGCACCCAGACACTCTGGGGCCAACGTCCTGACTTTC. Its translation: CASSQAPRHSGANVLTF.

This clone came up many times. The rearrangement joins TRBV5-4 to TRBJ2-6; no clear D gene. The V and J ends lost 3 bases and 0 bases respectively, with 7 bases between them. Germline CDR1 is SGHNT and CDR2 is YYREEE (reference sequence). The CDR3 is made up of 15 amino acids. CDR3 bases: TGTGCCAGCAGCTCCCGTCACTCTGGGGCCAACGTCCTGACTTTC. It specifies CASSSRHSGANVLTF.

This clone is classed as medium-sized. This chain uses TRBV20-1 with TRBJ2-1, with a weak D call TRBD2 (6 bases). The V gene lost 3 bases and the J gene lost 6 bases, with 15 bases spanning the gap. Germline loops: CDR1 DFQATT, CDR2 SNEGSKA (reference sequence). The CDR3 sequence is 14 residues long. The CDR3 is CSASAGGAGNEQFF. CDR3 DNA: TGCAGTGCTAGTGCCGGGGGAGCGGGCAATGAGCAGTTCTTC.

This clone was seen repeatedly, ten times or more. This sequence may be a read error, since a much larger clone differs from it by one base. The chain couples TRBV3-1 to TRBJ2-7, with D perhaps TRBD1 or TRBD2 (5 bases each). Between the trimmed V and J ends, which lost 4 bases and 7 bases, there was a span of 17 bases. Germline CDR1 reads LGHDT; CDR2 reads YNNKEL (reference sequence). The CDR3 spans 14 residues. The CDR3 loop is CASSPGAQGREQYF. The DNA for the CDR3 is TGTGCCAGCAGCCCCGGGGCCCAGGGTAGGGAGCAGTACTTC.

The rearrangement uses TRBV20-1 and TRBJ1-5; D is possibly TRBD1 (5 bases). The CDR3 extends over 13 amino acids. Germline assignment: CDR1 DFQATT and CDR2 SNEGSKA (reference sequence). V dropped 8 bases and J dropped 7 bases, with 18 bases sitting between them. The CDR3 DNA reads TGCAGTCGAGCCCGGGGGACGCTACAGCCCCAGCATTTT. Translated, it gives CSRARGTLQPQHF.

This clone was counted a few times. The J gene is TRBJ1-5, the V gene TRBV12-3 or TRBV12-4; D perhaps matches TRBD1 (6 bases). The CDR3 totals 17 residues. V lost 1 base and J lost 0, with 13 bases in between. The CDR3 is CASSLVRGKYSNQPQHF. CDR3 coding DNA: TGTGCCAGCAGTTTAGTAAGGGGGAAGTATAGCAATCAGCCCCAGCATTTT.

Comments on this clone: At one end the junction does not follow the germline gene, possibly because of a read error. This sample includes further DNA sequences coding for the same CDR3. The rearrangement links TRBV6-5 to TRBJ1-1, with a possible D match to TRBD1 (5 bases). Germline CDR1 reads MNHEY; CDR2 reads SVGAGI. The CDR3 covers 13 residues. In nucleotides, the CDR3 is TGTGCCAGCAGTTACGGAGGTACAGGATCAAATCCGTTT. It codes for CASSYGGTGSNPF.

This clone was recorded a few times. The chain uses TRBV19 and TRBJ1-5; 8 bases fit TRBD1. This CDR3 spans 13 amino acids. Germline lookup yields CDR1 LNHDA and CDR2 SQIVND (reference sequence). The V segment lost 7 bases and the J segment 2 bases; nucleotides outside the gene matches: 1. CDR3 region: CASKDRGNQPQHF. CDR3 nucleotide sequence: TGTGCCAGTAAGGACAGGGGCAATCAGCCCCAGCATTTT.

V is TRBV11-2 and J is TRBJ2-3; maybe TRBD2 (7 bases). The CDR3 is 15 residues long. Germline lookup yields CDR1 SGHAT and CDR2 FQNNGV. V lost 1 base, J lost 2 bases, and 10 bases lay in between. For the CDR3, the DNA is TGTGCCAGCAGCTTAGGGGAGGGGGTCACAGATACGCAGTATTTT. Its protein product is CASSLGEGVTDTQYF. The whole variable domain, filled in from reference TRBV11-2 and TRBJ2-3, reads EAGVAQSPRYKIIEKRQSVAFWCNPISGHATLYWYQQILGQGPKLLIQFQNNGVVDDSQLPKDRFSAERLKGVDSTLKIQPAKLEDSAVYLCASSLGEGVTDTQYFGPGTRLTVL.

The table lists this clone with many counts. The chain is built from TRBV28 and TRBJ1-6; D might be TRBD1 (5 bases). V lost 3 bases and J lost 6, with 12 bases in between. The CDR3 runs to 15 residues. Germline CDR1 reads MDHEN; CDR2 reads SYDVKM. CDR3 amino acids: CASSFRTPPNSPLHF. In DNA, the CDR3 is TGTGCCAGCAGTTTTAGGACACCTCCTAATTCACCCCTCCACTTT.

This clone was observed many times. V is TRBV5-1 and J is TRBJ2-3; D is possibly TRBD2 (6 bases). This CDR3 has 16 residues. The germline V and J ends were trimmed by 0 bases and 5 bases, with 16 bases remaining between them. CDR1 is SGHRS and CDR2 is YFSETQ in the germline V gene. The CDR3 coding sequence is TGCGCCAGCAGCTTGGTGGGGGGAGATTCCGGAGATACGCAGTATTTT. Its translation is CASSLVGGDSGDTQYF.

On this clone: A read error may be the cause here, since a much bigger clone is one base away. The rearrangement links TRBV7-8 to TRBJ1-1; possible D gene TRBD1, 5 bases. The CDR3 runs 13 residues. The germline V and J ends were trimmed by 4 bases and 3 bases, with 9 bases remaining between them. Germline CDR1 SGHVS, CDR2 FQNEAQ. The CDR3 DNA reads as TGTGCCAGCAGCTCAGGGTCGGACACTGAAGCTTTCTTT. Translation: CASSSGSDTEAFF.

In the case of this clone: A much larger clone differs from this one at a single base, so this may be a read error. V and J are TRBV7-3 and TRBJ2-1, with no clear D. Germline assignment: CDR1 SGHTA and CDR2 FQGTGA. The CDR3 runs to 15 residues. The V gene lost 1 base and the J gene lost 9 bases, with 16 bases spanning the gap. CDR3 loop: CASSLSGRPSTEQFF. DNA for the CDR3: TGTGCCAGCAGCTTAAGCGGTCGACCGTCGACTGAGCAGTTCTTC.

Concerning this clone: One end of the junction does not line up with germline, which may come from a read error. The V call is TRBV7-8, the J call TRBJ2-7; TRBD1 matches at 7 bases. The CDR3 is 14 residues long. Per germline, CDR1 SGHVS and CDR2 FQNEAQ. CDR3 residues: CSSSLRDSYYEQYF. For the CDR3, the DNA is TGTTCCAGCAGCCTCCGGGACAGCTACTACGAGCAGTACTTC.

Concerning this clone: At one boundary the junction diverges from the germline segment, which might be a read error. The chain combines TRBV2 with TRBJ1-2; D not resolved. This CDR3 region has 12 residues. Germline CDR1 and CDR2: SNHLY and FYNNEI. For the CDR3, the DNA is TGTGCGAGCAGTGAAGCGCTTCGTGTCTACACCTTC. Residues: CASSEALRVYTF.

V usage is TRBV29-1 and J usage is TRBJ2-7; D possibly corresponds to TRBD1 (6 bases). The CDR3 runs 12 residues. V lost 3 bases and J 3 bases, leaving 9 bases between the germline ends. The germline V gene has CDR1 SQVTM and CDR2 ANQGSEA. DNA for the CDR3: TGCAGCGTTGATGGGGGCGGCTACGAGCAGTACTTC. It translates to CSVDGGGYEQYF.

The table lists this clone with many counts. CDR3 bases: TGCGCCAGCAGCTTGGGTACAGTAGCGGGAGGAGGACAAGAGACCCAGTACTTC. As protein: CASSLGTVAGGGQETQYF. The chain uses TRBV5-1 and TRBJ2-5; 10 nucleotides agree with TRBD2. The CDR3 covers 18 residues. J lost 2 bases, V lost 0 bases, and 10 bases had no gene match. The germline gives CDR1 SGHRS, CDR2 YFSETQ.

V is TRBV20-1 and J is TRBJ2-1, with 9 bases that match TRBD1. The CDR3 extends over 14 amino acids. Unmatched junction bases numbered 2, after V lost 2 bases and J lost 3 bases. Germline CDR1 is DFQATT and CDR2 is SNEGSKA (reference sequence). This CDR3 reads CSARWDRDYNEQFF. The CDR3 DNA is TGCAGTGCTAGATGGGACAGGGACTACAATGAGCAGTTCTTC.

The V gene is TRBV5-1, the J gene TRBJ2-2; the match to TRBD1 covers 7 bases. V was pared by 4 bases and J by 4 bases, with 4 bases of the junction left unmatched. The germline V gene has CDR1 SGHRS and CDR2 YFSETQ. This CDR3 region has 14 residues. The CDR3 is CASSTGQATGELFF. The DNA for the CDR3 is TGCGCCAGCAGCACCGGACAGGCCACCGGGGAGCTGTTTTTT.

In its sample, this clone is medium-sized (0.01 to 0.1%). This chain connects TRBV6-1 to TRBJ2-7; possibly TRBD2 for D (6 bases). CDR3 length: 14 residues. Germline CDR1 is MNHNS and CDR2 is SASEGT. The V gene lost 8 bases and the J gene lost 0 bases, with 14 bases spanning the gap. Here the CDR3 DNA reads TGTGCCAGCGTCGCCGGGACTCGCTCCTACGAGCAGTACTTC. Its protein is CASVAGTRSYEQYF.

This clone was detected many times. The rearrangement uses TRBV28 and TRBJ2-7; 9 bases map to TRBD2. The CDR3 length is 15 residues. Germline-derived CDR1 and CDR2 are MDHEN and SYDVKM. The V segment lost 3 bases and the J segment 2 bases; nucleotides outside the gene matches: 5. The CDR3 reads CASSLGLAGPYEQYF. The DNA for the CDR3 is TGTGCCAGCAGTTTGGGGCTAGCGGGACCCTACGAGCAGTACTTC.

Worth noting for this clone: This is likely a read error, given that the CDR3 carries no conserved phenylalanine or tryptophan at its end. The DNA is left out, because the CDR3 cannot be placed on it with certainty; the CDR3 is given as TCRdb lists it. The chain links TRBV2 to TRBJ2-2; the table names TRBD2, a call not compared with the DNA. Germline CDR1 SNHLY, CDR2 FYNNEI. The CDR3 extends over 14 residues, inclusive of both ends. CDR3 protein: CASTRDFNTGELLV.

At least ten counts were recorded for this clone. CDR3 bases: TGCGCCAGCAGCCAAAGTGACTCATCCTACGAGCAGTACTTC. It encodes CASSQSDSSYEQYF. The chain is built from TRBV4-1 and TRBJ2-7; D unresolved. Germline V CDR1 and CDR2: MGHRA, YSYEKL. V was shortened by 2 bases and J by 1 base, with 9 bases between the two germline ends. The CDR3 has 14 amino acids.